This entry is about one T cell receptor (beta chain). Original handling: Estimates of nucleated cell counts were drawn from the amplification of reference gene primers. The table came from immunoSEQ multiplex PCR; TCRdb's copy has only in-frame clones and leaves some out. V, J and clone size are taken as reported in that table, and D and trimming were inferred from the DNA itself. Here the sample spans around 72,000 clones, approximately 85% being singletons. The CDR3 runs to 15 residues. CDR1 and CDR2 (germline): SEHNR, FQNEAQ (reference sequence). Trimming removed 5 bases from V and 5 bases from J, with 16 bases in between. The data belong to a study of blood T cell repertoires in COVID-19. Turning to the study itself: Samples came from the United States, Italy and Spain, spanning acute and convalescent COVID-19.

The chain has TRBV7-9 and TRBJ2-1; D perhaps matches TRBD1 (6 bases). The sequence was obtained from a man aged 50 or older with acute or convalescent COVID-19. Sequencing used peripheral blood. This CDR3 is CASSPPGVKDNEQFF. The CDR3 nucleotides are TGTGCCAGCAGCCCCCCAGGGGTCAAGGACAATGAGCAGTTCTTC. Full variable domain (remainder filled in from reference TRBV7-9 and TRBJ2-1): DTGVSQNPRHKITKRGQNVTFRCDPISEHNRLYWYRQTLGQGPEFLTYFQNEAQLEKSRLLSDRFSAERPKGSFSTLEIQRTEQGDSAMYLCASSPPGVKDNEQFFGPGTRLTVL.